This TCR beta chain was recorded in a study of blood T cell repertoires in COVID-19. Looking at the study overall: COVID-19 samples, acute and convalescent, were from the United States, Italy and Spain. Sources were T cells, B-cell-depleted T cells, or PBMCs; the material itself was cDNA or gDNA.

The trim removed 3 bases at V and 5 bases at J, leaving 5 bases unmatched. Germline assignment: CDR1 LNHDA and CDR2 SQIVND (reference sequence). The CDR3 has 16 residues. Authors' methods: The assay estimated nucleated cells by amplifying reference gene primers. The assay was immunoSEQ multiplex PCR, and TCRdb's table has in-frame clones only and misses some. D and trimming come from the DNA, and the V and J calls and clone size come from that table. The profile shows about 67,000 clones, roughly nine tenths of them singletons. The sequence was collected from a man aged 50 or older with active COVID-19. The sequenced sample consisted of peripheral blood. The rearrangement uses TRBV19 and TRBJ2-1, with 12 nucleotides matching TRBD2. For the CDR3, the DNA is TGTGCCAGTAGTATCCGACTAGCGGGAGTAGACAATGAGCAGTTCTTC. Translated: CASSIRLAGVDNEQFF.